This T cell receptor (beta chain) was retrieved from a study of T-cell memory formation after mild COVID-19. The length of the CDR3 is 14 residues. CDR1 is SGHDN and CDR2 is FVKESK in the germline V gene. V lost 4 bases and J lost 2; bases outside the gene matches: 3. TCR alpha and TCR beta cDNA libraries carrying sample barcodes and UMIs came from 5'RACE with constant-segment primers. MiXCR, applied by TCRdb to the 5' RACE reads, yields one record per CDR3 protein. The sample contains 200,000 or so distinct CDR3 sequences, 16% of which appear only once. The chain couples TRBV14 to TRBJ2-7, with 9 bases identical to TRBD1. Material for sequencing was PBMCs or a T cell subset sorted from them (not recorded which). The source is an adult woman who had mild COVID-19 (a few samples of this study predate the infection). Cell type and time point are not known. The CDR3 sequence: CASSRGTGTYEQYF. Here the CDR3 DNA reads TGTGCCAGCAGCCGGGGGACAGGGACCTACGAGCAGTACTTC.